These 29 T cell receptor beta chains were sequenced from one sample in a study of shared clonotypes between healthy human individuals. Here immunoSEQ multiplex PCR was the method, and the copy in TCRdb shows in-frame clones only, minus some. The sample holds approximately 600,000 clones, 85% to 95% seen once. As defined, naive CD8 cells were CD45RO-negative and positively selected for CCR7, with terminally differentiated effector memory CD45RA+ cells excluded. Sequenced input: naive CD8+ T cells sorted from blood. The origin of the receptors is a woman aged 25 to 39 in good health.

The chain joins TRBV9 to TRBJ1-2, with 7 positions matching TRBD1. The V gene's germline CDR1 is SGDLS and CDR2 YYNGEE. The length of the CDR3 is 14 residues. V shed 0 bases and J 6 bases; nucleotides not matched to a gene: 5. Here the CDR3 reads CASSVGRRGHGYTF. DNA of the CDR3: TGTGCCAGCAGCGTAGGACGAAGGGGGCATGGCTACACCTTC. Variable domain in full (rest from reference TRBV9 and TRBJ1-2): DSGVTQTPKHLITATGQRVTLRCSPRSGDLSVYWYQQSLDQGLQFLIQYYNGEERAKGNILERFSAQQFPDLHSELNLSSLELGDSALYFCASSVGRRGHGYTFGSGTRLTVV.

This clone was picked up a small number of times. The gene calls are TRBV30 and TRBJ1-1; no definite D call. Germline loops: CDR1 GTSNPN, CDR2 SVGIG (reference sequence). V lost 3 bases and J lost 0, with 14 bases in between. This CDR3 is built from 15 residues. The CDR3 nucleotides read TGTGCCTGGAGGTTTGAGAGATTCATGAACACTGAAGCTTTCTTT. Amino acids: CAWRFERFMNTEAFF.

The V and J genes are TRBV9 and TRBJ1-1; a weak D match, TRBD1 (6 bases). Per the germline V gene, CDR1 is SGDLS and CDR2 is YYNGEE. V lost 2 bases to trimming and J lost 4 bases, with 12 bases between them. The CDR3 runs to 14 residues. DNA for the CDR3: TGTGCCAGCAGCGTGAAACAGGGCGGCACTGAAGCTTTCTTT. The encoded protein is CASSVKQGGTEAFF. Using reference TRBV9 and TRBJ1-1 for the parts outside the CDR3, the full variable domain is DSGVTQTPKHLITATGQRVTLRCSPRSGDLSVYWYQQSLDQGLQFLIQYYNGEERAKGNILERFSAQQFPDLHSELNLSSLELGDSALYFCASSVKQGGTEAFFGQGTRLTVV.

The chain joins TRBV5-1 to TRBJ2-7, with 10 bases lining up with TRBD1. The CDR3 covers 14 residues. Germline V lookup: CDR1 SGHRS, CDR2 YFSETQ. V was pared by 5 bases and J by 3 bases, with 5 bases of the junction left unmatched. For the CDR3, the DNA is TGCGCCAGCAGTTCCGGGACAGGGGTCTACGAGCAGTACTTC. Amino acids: CASSSGTGVYEQYF.

The chain joins TRBV11-2 to TRBJ2-3; TRBD1 might be the D (6 bases). Germline CDR1 and CDR2: SGHAT and FQNNGV. CDR3 length: 15 residues. With 5 bases removed from V and 2 bases from J, the gap between germline ends came to 14 bases. The CDR3 nucleotides read TGTGCCAGCAGCGAATTCAGGGGTTTCACAGATACGCAGTATTTT. Its protein product is CASSEFRGFTDTQYF.

The gene calls are TRBV5-1 and TRBJ2-7; the D call may be TRBD1 or TRBD2 (5 bases each). This CDR3 has 14 amino acids. CDR1 is SGHRS, CDR2 YFSETQ, per germline. Trimming shortened V by 9 bases and J by 2 bases, and 18 bases separated the two germline ends. CDR3 bases: TGCGCCACGTGGTCCGGGACGGGGACCTACGAGCAGTACTTC. Translated, it gives CATWSGTGTYEQYF.

J is TRBJ1-2 and V is TRBV7-9, with D hard to call. The CDR3 covers 14 residues. Germline lookup yields CDR1 SEHNR and CDR2 FQNEAQ (reference sequence). The ends were cut back, 2 bases at V and 0 bases at J, with 7 bases in the middle. The CDR3 sequence is CASSLSATNYGYTF. CDR3 DNA sequence: TGTGCCAGCAGCTTATCCGCTACTAACTATGGCTACACCTTC.

This clone was recorded a few times. The rearrangement links TRBV27 to TRBJ1-5; D not resolved. CDR1 is MNHEY, CDR2 SMNVEV, per germline (reference sequence). The length of the CDR3 is 12 residues. The CDR3: CSTGYSNQPQHF. The CDR3 region has the DNA TGTTCGACGGGGTATAGCAATCAGCCCCAGCATTTT.

The chain joins TRBV28 to TRBJ2-7; D remains ambiguous. The CDR3 spans 13 residues. CDR1 MDHEN and CDR2 SYDVKM come from the germline V gene. Trimming cost V 6 bases and J 5 bases, with 14 bases left between them. The CDR3: CASSLGPANEQYF. The CDR3 DNA reads TGTGCCAGCAGCCTCGGCCCTGCCAACGAGCAGTACTTC.

The chain employs TRBV11-2 and TRBJ2-1, with TRBD2 matching over 9 bases. The germline V gene encodes CDR1 SGHAT and CDR2 FQNNGV. Trimming cost V 6 bases and J 4 bases; bases outside gene matches: 10. CDR3 length equals 16 residues. Here the CDR3 reads CASRGSGRPFYNEQFF. The CDR3 nucleotides are TGTGCCAGCAGAGGTAGCGGGAGACCTTTTTACAATGAGCAGTTCTTC.

This chain uses TRBV19 with TRBJ2-1; 8 bases fit TRBD1. The length of the CDR3 is 14 residues. V trimming: 7 bases; J trimming: 9 bases; junction bases outside the gene matches: 11. Per germline, CDR1 LNHDA and CDR2 SQIVND (reference sequence). CDR3 residues: CASTAGGPSAEQFF. CDR3 coding DNA: TGTGCCAGTACCGCAGGGGGCCCAAGTGCTGAGCAGTTCTTC.

The V and J genes are TRBV14 and TRBJ2-1; no clear D. With 4 bases removed from V and 0 bases from J, the gap between germline ends came to 10 bases. The CDR3 contains 15 residues. Per germline, CDR1 SGHDN and CDR2 FVKESK. CDR3 residues: CASSPLSVSYNEQFF. For the CDR3, the DNA is TGTGCCAGCAGCCCTCTGAGCGTCTCCTACAATGAGCAGTTCTTC.

J is TRBJ2-1 and V is TRBV7-3; tentatively, D is TRBD2 (5 bases). V lost 2 bases, J lost 7 bases, and 15 bases lay in between. This CDR3 contains 15 residues. Looked up from germline, CDR1 is SGHTA and CDR2 is FQGTGA. DNA for the CDR3: TGTGCCAGCAGCTTAGGGATGGGGAGTGAAAATGAGCAGTTCTTC. Protein: CASSLGMGSENEQFF. Looking up the rest from reference TRBV7-3 and TRBJ2-1 gives the full variable domain: GAGVSQTPSNKVTEKGKYVELRCDPISGHTALYWYRQSLGQGPEFLIYFQGTGAADDSGLPNDRFFAVRPEGSVSTLKIQRTERGDSAVYLCASSLGMGSENEQFFGPGTRLTVL.

The chain uses TRBV10-2 and TRBJ2-2; 9 positions agree with TRBD2. This CDR3 region has 15 residues. Germline values: CDR1 WSHSY, CDR2 SAAADI. V gave up 7 bases and J gave up 1 base; unmatched junction bases: 4. The CDR3, as DNA: TGCGCCAGCACTGTGACTAGCGGGAACACCGGGGAGCTGTTTTTT. It codes for CASTVTSGNTGELFF.

This rearrangement joins TRBV5-6 to TRBJ2-1; D is unresolved. Trimming shortened V by 2 bases and J by 0 bases, and 9 bases separated the two germline ends. The CDR3 runs 15 residues. The V gene's germline CDR1 is SGHDT and CDR2 YYEEEE. The CDR3 loop reads CASSFNPSSYNEQFF. The CDR3 bases are TGTGCCAGCAGCTTCAACCCATCCTCCTACAATGAGCAGTTCTTC.

The chain links TRBV11-2 to TRBJ2-7; D possibly corresponds to TRBD2 (6 bases). V lost 5 bases and J 4 bases, leaving 9 bases between the germline ends. Germline loops: CDR1 SGHAT, CDR2 FQNNGV. The CDR3 totals 12 residues. In DNA form, the CDR3 reads TGTGCCAGCAGCGGGGGGTGGTACGAGCAGTACTTC. This codes for CASSGGWYEQYF.

The J gene is TRBJ2-1, the V gene TRBV19; possible D gene TRBD2, 6 bases. CDR3 length: 13 residues. V gave up 0 bases and J gave up 9 bases, with 9 bases separating them. Germline lookup yields CDR1 LNHDA and CDR2 SQIVND (reference sequence). CDR3 residues: CASSIDAEGEQFF. The CDR3 DNA reads TGTGCCAGTAGTATAGACGCGGAGGGTGAGCAGTTCTTC.

This sequence joins TRBV7-8 and TRBJ2-4; 9 bases are shared with TRBD2. The CDR3 length is 19 residues. V gave up 5 bases and J gave up 2 bases; unmatched junction bases: 16. Germline CDR1 and CDR2: SGHVS and FQNEAQ. The DNA for the CDR3 is TGTGCCAGCAGCAGCGGAGCACTTAGCGGGAGTTTATCCAAAAACATTCAGTACTTC. It codes for CASSSGALSGSLSKNIQYF.

This clone was seen only once. V is TRBV28 and J is TRBJ2-2, with D possibly being TRBD1 (6 bases). V lost 2 bases to trimming and J lost 5 bases, with 9 bases between them. This CDR3 is built from 14 residues. Germline V gene sequence: CDR1 MDHEN, CDR2 SYDVKM. The CDR3 DNA follows: TGTGCCAGCAGTTTACAGGGGTGGACCGGGGAGCTGTTTTTT. This gives the protein CASSLQGWTGELFF.

The chain employs TRBV29-1 and TRBJ2-3, with no clear D. Germline values: CDR1 SQVTM, CDR2 ANQGSEA. Between the trimmed V and J ends, which lost 2 bases and 1 base, there was a span of 10 bases. This CDR3 spans 14 amino acids. The CDR3 loop is CSVECDEGTDTQYF. CDR3 DNA sequence: TGCAGCGTTGAATGTGATGAGGGCACAGATACGCAGTATTTT.

This chain links TRBV28 with TRBJ2-4, with a possible D match to TRBD1 (6 bases). V shed 6 bases and J shed 8 bases, with 11 bases lying between them. Germline V gene data show CDR1 as MDHEN and CDR2 as SYDVKM. The CDR3 loop spans 12 amino acids. CDR3: CASRTDRDIQYF. The CDR3 DNA is TGTGCCAGCAGAACGGACAGAGACATTCAGTACTTC.

The V and J genes are TRBV28 and TRBJ1-1, with D maybe TRBD1 (5 bases). The V end was cut by 7 bases, the J end by 0 bases, with 9 bases between. Germline CDR1 and CDR2: MDHEN and SYDVKM. The CDR3 is made up of 13 amino acids. The CDR3 DNA follows: TGTGCCAGCACGCCGGGACTGAACACTGAAGCTTTCTTT. This translates into CASTPGLNTEAFF.

The chain recombines TRBV10-2 with TRBJ2-1; D gene unclear. This CDR3 region has 14 residues. CDR1 and CDR2 (germline): WSHSY, SAAADI. Trimming cost V 9 bases and J 0 bases, with 12 bases left between them. This chain's CDR3 is CASGTTLSYNEQFF. The CDR3 region has the DNA TGCGCCAGTGGCACTACTCTCTCCTACAATGAGCAGTTCTTC.

The chain couples TRBV5-4 to TRBJ1-1, with D perhaps TRBD1 (5 bases). The CDR3 runs 13 residues. The germline V gene encodes CDR1 SGHNT and CDR2 YYREEE (reference sequence). Deletions cut 0 bases from V and 5 bases from J, with 8 bases between. The CDR3 loop is CASSLVGDTEAFF. The CDR3 DNA reads as TGTGCCAGCAGCTTGGTGGGGGATACTGAAGCTTTCTTT.

The rearrangement joins TRBV19 to TRBJ1-1; possible D gene TRBD1, 5 bases. This CDR3 is 13 amino acids long. V lost 5 bases, J lost 5 bases, and 12 bases lay in between. From germline, CDR1 is LNHDA and CDR2 SQIVND (reference sequence). CDR3 protein: CASSWAGWTEAFF. For the CDR3, the DNA is TGTGCCAGTAGTTGGGCAGGGTGGACTGAAGCTTTCTTT.

The chain uses TRBV7-9 and TRBJ2-7, with TRBD1 as a possible D gene (6 bases). The CDR3 consists of 13 residues. The germline CDR1 and CDR2 sequences are SEHNR and FQNEAQ (reference sequence). V dropped 5 bases and J dropped 4 bases, with 12 bases sitting between them. The CDR3 is CASSPGHGYEQYF. The CDR3 nucleotides are TGTGCCAGCAGCCCGGGACATGGGTACGAGCAGTACTTC.

V and J are TRBV5-6 and TRBJ2-1; 7 nucleotides line up with TRBD2. The CDR3 totals 15 residues. CDR1 SGHDT and CDR2 YYEEEE come from the germline V gene. Trimming cost V 2 bases and J 5 bases; bases outside gene matches: 7. CDR3 in DNA: TGTGCCAGCAGCTTAGGCGGGAGCGGGGACAATGAGCAGTTCTTC. Translated: CASSLGGSGDNEQFF.

Only one count was recorded for this clone. This chain links TRBV7-9 with TRBJ1-2; no clear D gene. The CDR3 loop spans 14 amino acids. CDR1 and CDR2 (germline): SEHNR, FQNEAQ (reference sequence). The V end was cut by 11 bases, the J end by 5 bases, with 21 bases between. CDR3 nucleotides: TGTGCCGGGAGGAAAGAAGGGCCAGATTATGGCTACACCTTC. It specifies CAGRKEGPDYGYTF.

The V call is TRBV4-2, the J call TRBJ2-4; D unclear. Germline CDR1 reads LGHNA; CDR2 reads YNFKEQ. The V end was cut by 0 bases, the J end by 2 bases, with 2 bases between. The CDR3 extends over 13 amino acids. CDR3 coding DNA: TGTGCCAGCAGCCAAGACACCAAAAACATTCAGTACTTC. Its protein product is CASSQDTKNIQYF.